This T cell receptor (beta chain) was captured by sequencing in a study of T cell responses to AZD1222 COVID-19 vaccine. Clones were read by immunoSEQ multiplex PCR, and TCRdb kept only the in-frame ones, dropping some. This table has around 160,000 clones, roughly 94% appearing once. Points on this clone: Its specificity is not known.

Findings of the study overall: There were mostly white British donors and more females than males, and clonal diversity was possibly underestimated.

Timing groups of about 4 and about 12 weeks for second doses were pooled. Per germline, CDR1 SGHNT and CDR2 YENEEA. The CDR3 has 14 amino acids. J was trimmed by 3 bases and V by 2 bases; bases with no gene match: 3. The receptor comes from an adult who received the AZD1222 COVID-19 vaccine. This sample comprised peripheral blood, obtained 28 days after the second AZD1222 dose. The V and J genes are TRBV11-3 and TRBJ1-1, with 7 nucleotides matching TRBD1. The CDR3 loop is CASSLTGVDTEAFF. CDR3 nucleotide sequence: TGTGCCAGCAGCTTAACAGGGGTGGACACTGAAGCTTTCTTT.